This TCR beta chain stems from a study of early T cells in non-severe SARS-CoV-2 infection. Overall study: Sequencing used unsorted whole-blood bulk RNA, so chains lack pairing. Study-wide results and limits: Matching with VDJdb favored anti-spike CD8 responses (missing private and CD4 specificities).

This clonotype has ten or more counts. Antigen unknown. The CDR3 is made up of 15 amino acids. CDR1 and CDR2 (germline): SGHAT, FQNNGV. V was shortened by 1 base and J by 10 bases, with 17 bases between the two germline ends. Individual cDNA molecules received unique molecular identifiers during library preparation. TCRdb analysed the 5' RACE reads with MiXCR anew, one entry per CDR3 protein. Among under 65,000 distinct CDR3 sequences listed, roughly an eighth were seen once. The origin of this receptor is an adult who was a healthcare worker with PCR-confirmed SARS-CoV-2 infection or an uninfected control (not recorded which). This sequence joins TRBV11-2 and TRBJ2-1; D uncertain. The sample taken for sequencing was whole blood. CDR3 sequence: CASSLGPRPQWEQFF. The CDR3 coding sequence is TGTGCCAGCAGCTTAGGACCCCGCCCACAATGGGAGCAGTTCTTC.